This T cell receptor (beta chain) stems from a study of identical twins. The study's findings and limits: Interpretation of the results relied on cross-sectional statistical analysis and not on following the same donors. Fewer insertions characterized abundant cord blood beta clonotypes, whereas memory repertoires showed none. Models underestimated out-of-frame TCR alpha sharing in monozygotic twins.

Comments on this clonotype: Its antigen is unknown.

The V gene lost 5 bases and the J gene lost 0 bases, with 13 bases spanning the gap. This CDR3 has 15 residues. Germline CDR1 ENHRY, CDR2 SYGVKD. A universal primer site came from template switching; cDNA carried unique molecular identifiers. From the 5' RACE reads, TCRdb called clonotypes with MiXCR, one entry per CDR3 protein. The repertoire holds 500,000 or so distinct CDR3 sequences, with around 15% as singletons. Another study also made use of these data, one on yellow fever vaccine responses in identical twins.

The gene calls are TRBV10-3 and TRBJ1-1, with D unresolved. This TCR was recovered from a woman in her late teens or twenties in good health. Sequenced input: CD4+ T cells sorted from blood. CDR3 coding DNA: TGTGCCATCAGTCCACCGGGAATCATGAACACTGAAGCTTTCTTT. Translation: CAISPPGIMNTEAFF.